This paragraph covers one T cell receptor (beta chain) sequence. This CDR3 comprises 14 residues. The V and J ends lost 5 bases and 3 bases respectively, with 14 bases between them. This sample was taken from a study of CD8 T cells in Susac syndrome. Random hexamers served to reverse transcribe roughly 0.5 to 1 ug RNA. Each CDR3 protein is one row after TCRdb ran MiXCR on the immunoSEQ multiplex PCR reads. Counted here are 250,000 to 300,000 distinct CDR3 sequences, 75% to 90% occurring once; the ten biggest clones make up 0.18%. This chain uses TRBV12-3 or TRBV12-4 with TRBJ2-7; weak D call: TRBD1 (5 bases). This receptor was identified in a human donor with multiple sclerosis. Sequenced: CD8+ T cells from PBMCs. This CDR3 is CASSRLGEFYEQYF. In DNA form, the CDR3 reads TGTGCCAGCAGTCGTTTAGGGGAATTCTACGAGCAGTACTTC.